Each of the 26 T cell receptor beta chains below was sequenced from the same sample in a study of neoadjuvant nivolumab and ipilimumab in lung cancer. The repertoire was sequenced with immunoSEQ multiplex PCR; TCRdb's copy has only in-frame clones and lacks some. The sample comprises 10,000 to 15,000 clones, about two thirds of which are singletons, and approximately 26% rests with the top ten. The sequencing here drew on peripheral blood, taken after neoadjuvant nivolumab, alone or with ipilimumab, at or shortly before surgery. These TCRs come from an adult with non-small cell lung cancer.

The chain links TRBV18 to TRBJ2-2; D is tentatively TRBD1 or TRBD2 (5 bases each). There are 17 residues in the CDR3. The V end lost 0 bases, the J end lost 6 bases, and 17 bases lay between the germline ends. The germline V gene has CDR1 KGHSH and CDR2 LQKENI. The CDR3 DNA reads TGTGCCAGCTCACCACCGAGGGCCAGGGCACGGTCCGGGGAGCTGTTTTTT. Protein product: CASSPPRARARSGELFF.

The V and J genes are TRBV6-5 and TRBJ1-2, with no clear D. V lost 11 bases and J lost 3, with 7 bases in between. This CDR3 has 10 residues. Germline loops: CDR1 MNHEY, CDR2 SVGAGI. Here the CDR3 DNA reads TGTGCCTTAGGCGACTATGGCTACACCTTC. The encoded protein is CALGDYGYTF.

V and J are TRBV6-5 and TRBJ2-5; D uncertain. This CDR3 region has 14 residues. V lost 5 bases and J 4 bases, leaving 14 bases between the germline ends. Germline loops: CDR1 MNHEY, CDR2 SVGAGI. For the CDR3, the DNA is TGTGCCAGCAGTCGCGGCGGCTCGGGAGAGACCCAGTACTTC. Translation gives CASSRGGSGETQYF.

The V call is TRBV13, the J call TRBJ2-7; the D gene is possibly TRBD2 (6 bases). Germline V gene lookup returns CDR1 PRHDT and CDR2 FYEKMQ (reference sequence). Trimming cost V 0 bases and J 1 base, with 10 bases left between them. The CDR3 totals 15 residues. CDR3 amino acids: CASSLGGSRSYEQYF. The CDR3 nucleotides read TGTGCCAGCAGCTTAGGCGGGAGTAGGTCCTACGAGCAGTACTTC.

V and J are TRBV18 and TRBJ2-7; 11 nucleotides agree with TRBD2. Germline loops: CDR1 KGHSH, CDR2 LQKENI. This CDR3 comprises 15 residues. V lost 4 bases and J lost 2; bases outside the gene matches: 4. CDR3 in amino acids: CASSRGTSGTYEQYF. CDR3 nucleotide sequence: TGTGCCAGCTCACGGGGGACTAGCGGTACCTACGAGCAGTACTTC.

The chain recombines TRBV30 with TRBJ1-1; possibly TRBD1 for D (5 bases). V was pared by 2 bases and J by 4 bases, with 14 bases between. The CDR3 is made up of 14 amino acids. Germline V gene sequence: CDR1 GTSNPN, CDR2 SVGIG (reference sequence). The DNA of the CDR3 is TGTGCCTGGAGTACTCGGGGGGACGGCACTGAAGCTTTCTTT. Residues: CAWSTRGDGTEAFF.

The chain recombines TRBV7-9 with TRBJ1-5; D gene ambiguous. V was shortened by 2 bases and J by 4 bases, with 3 bases between the two germline ends. Germline lookup yields CDR1 SEHNR and CDR2 FQNEAQ (reference sequence). The CDR3 length is 12 residues. The CDR3 DNA reads as TGTGCCAGCAGCTTACTTAATCAGCCCCAGCATTTT. This gives the protein CASSLLNQPQHF.

This chain uses TRBV5-1 with TRBJ2-3, with D unresolved. Germline V gene data show CDR1 as SGHRS and CDR2 as YFSETQ. CDR3 length: 16 amino acids. The germline V and J ends were trimmed by 4 bases and 1 base, with 16 bases remaining between them. The CDR3 protein is CASSLGPRIGTDTQYF. The CDR3 region has the DNA TGCGCCAGCAGCCTGGGCCCGCGCATCGGCACAGATACGCAGTATTTT.

This clone was picked up a small number of times. The chain combines TRBV25-1 with TRBJ1-1; tentative D call: TRBD1 (5 bases). The CDR3 runs 14 residues. CDR1 and CDR2 (germline): MGHDK, SYGVNS. Trimming shortened V by 2 bases and J by 6 bases, and 13 bases separated the two germline ends. CDR3 sequence reads: CASSETGEESEAFF. In nucleotides, the CDR3 is TGTGCCAGCAGTGAAACAGGTGAGGAGTCTGAAGCTTTCTTT.

The chain combines TRBV20-1 with TRBJ2-3; D call uncertain. V lost 5 bases, J lost 8 bases, and 11 bases lay in between. This CDR3 is 11 amino acids long. Germline V gene sequence: CDR1 DFQATT, CDR2 SNEGSKA (reference sequence). The CDR3 DNA reads TGCAGTGCTGCCCGGGCTCCTACGCAGTATTTT. It is translated as CSAARAPTQYF.

The rearrangement uses TRBV7-6 and TRBJ2-1, with D tentatively TRBD2 (5 bases). The ends were cut back, 5 bases at V and 10 bases at J, with 12 bases in the middle. The CDR3 totals 12 residues. Per the germline V gene, CDR1 is SGHVS and CDR2 is FNYEAQ. CDR3 protein: CASSPGLLEQFF. The DNA for the CDR3 is TGTGCCAGCAGCCCAGGACTTCTAGAGCAGTTCTTC.

This chain connects TRBV7-9 to TRBJ1-2; 8 bases map to TRBD1. Germline V gives CDR1 SEHNR, CDR2 FQNEAQ (reference sequence). V trimming: 4 bases; J trimming: 6 bases; junction bases outside the gene matches: 10. The CDR3 is made up of 15 amino acids. The DNA for the CDR3 is TGTGCCAGCAGCTCTGGCGGACAGGGCGCGCATGGCTACACCTTC. Translating gives CASSSGGQGAHGYTF.

This clone was recorded a few times. This chain links TRBV13 with TRBJ2-1, with D perhaps TRBD2 (6 bases). CDR1 is PRHDT and CDR2 is FYEKMQ in the germline V gene (reference sequence). Trimming removed 3 bases from V and 6 bases from J, with 18 bases in between. The CDR3 has 16 residues. The CDR3 spells CASSFHVVAVPNEQFF. The CDR3 DNA reads TGTGCCAGCAGCTTCCACGTGGTAGCGGTCCCCAATGAGCAGTTCTTC.

V is TRBV5-1 and J is TRBJ2-7; D could derive from TRBD1 or TRBD2 (5 bases each). The CDR3 consists of 13 residues. V lost 4 bases, J lost 7 bases, and 15 bases lay in between. CDR1 is SGHRS, CDR2 YFSETQ, per germline. The CDR3 spells CASSLRDPAEQYF. The CDR3 DNA reads as TGCGCCAGCAGCCTCCGGGACCCCGCGGAGCAGTACTTC. The full variable domain, completed using reference TRBV5-1 and TRBJ2-7, is KAGVTQTPRYLIKTRGQQVTLSCSPISGHRSVSWYQQTPGQGLQFLFEYFSETQRNKGNFPGRFSGRQFSNSRSEMNVSTLELGDSALYLCASSLRDPAEQYFGPGTRLTVT.

The chain carries TRBV28 and TRBJ1-4, with D hard to call. Trimming shortened V by 3 bases and J by 3 bases, and 8 bases separated the two germline ends. The CDR3 totals 14 residues. The germline gives CDR1 MDHEN, CDR2 SYDVKM. The CDR3 loop reads CASSLDLPNEKLFF. The CDR3, as DNA: TGTGCCAGCAGTTTGGACCTCCCTAATGAAAAACTGTTTTTT.

The chain has TRBV18 and TRBJ1-3, with D perhaps matching TRBD1 (5 bases). The CDR3 spans 13 residues. Germline V CDR1 and CDR2: KGHSH, LQKENI. Trimming stripped 4 bases from V and 4 bases from J, with 8 bases between. CDR3 coding DNA: TGTGCCAGCTCACGGGACTTCGGAAACACCATATATTTT. The encoded protein is CASSRDFGNTIYF. Complete variable domain (other parts from reference TRBV18 and TRBJ1-3): NAGVMQNPRHLVRRRGQEARLRCSPMKGHSHVYWYRQLPEEGLKFMVYLQKENIIDESGMPKERFSAEFPKEGPSILRIQQVVRGDSAAYFCASSRDFGNTIYFGEGSWLTVV.

The V and J genes are TRBV5-1 and TRBJ1-1, with D uncertain. The CDR3 loop spans 13 amino acids. Trimming removed 3 bases at V and 3 bases at J, with 9 bases between. Germline V gene data show CDR1 as SGHRS and CDR2 as YFSETQ. CDR3 residues: CASSSASDTEAFF. Written as DNA, the CDR3 is TGCGCCAGCAGCTCGGCTTCCGACACTGAAGCTTTCTTT.

The chain employs TRBV14 and TRBJ2-3; TRBD2 aligns across 7 bases. This CDR3 is built from 15 residues. Germline lookup yields CDR1 SGHDN and CDR2 FVKESK. Unmatched junction bases numbered 9, after V lost 7 bases and J lost 2 bases. CDR3 sequence (DNA): TGTGCCAGCAACGCGCTAGCGGATAACACAGATACGCAGTATTTT. This gives the protein CASNALADNTDTQYF.

This clone was seen a single time. V gene TRBV5-5 combines with J gene TRBJ2-7; D ambiguous. CDR1 SGHKS and CDR2 YYEKEE come from the germline V gene (reference sequence). The ends were cut back, 2 bases at V and 4 bases at J, with 13 bases in the middle. CDR3 length equals 14 residues. The CDR3 DNA reads TGTGCCAGCAGCTTAACACTTACCAGTTACGAGCAGTACTTC. It translates to CASSLTLTSYEQYF.

The rearrangement links TRBV30 to TRBJ1-4; D is uncertain. The length of the CDR3 is 13 residues. Trimming took off 0 bases at V and 7 bases at J, with 9 bases between the two ends. CDR1 GTSNPN and CDR2 SVGIG come from the germline V gene (reference sequence). The CDR3 region is CAWSVMTSEKLFF. CDR3 coding DNA: TGTGCCTGGAGTGTAATGACGTCTGAAAAACTGTTTTTT.

The CDR3 DNA reads as TGTGCCAGCAGTCAATTCGCCCCATCGAACACTGAAGCTTTCTTT. Amino acid sequence: CASSQFAPSNTEAFF. V is TRBV2 and J is TRBJ1-1; D gene ambiguous. CDR3 size: 15 residues. Germline V gene lookup returns CDR1 SNHLY and CDR2 FYNNEI. V lost 5 bases, J lost 1 base, and 14 bases lay in between.

The J gene is TRBJ1-4, the V gene TRBV18; D is unclear. V was shortened by 0 bases and J by 7 bases, with 9 bases between the two germline ends. The germline V gene encodes CDR1 KGHSH and CDR2 LQKENI. The CDR3 covers 14 residues. CDR3 DNA sequence: TGTGCCAGCTCACCACCGTTCAACGGTGAAAAACTGTTTTTT. It translates to CASSPPFNGEKLFF.

The chain couples TRBV5-1 to TRBJ2-5; 12 positions match TRBD2. This CDR3 has 16 amino acids. CDR1 is SGHRS, CDR2 YFSETQ, per germline. The V segment lost 4 bases and the J segment 5 bases; nucleotides outside the gene matches: 9. The CDR3 is CASSRTLAGGPETQYF. In nucleotides, the CDR3 is TGCGCCAGCAGCCGGACCCTAGCGGGAGGGCCGGAGACCCAGTACTTC.

This clone was counted a few times. The V call is TRBV5-1, the J call TRBJ2-7; tentatively, D is TRBD1 (6 bases). The CDR3 runs to 11 residues. CDR1 and CDR2 (germline): SGHRS, YFSETQ. V shed 4 bases and J shed 6 bases, with 8 bases lying between them. Here the CDR3 reads CASSQDSEQYF. The CDR3 DNA sequence: TGCGCCAGCAGCCAGGACAGCGAGCAGTACTTC.

This clone was detected a few times. The rearrangement links TRBV30 to TRBJ1-1; D is ambiguous. The V and J ends lost 0 bases and 7 bases respectively, with 9 bases between them. Germline lookup yields CDR1 GTSNPN and CDR2 SVGIG (reference sequence). CDR3 length equals 12 residues. CDR3 sequence: CAWSVTPVEAFF. The CDR3 nucleotides are TGTGCCTGGAGTGTAACACCGGTTGAAGCTTTCTTT.

This chain links TRBV5-6 with TRBJ1-2; TRBD1 aligns across 8 bases. Trimming cost V 4 bases and J 4 bases; bases outside gene matches: 6. The CDR3 runs 14 residues. In germline, CDR1 is SGHDT, CDR2 YYEEEE. CDR3 sequence (DNA): TGTGCCAGCAGCCCCGACAGGGGAAGCTATGGCTACACCTTC. Protein sequence: CASSPDRGSYGYTF.